The present TCR beta chain was sequenced within a study of response to subunit inactivated influenza vaccine. The length of the CDR3 is 15 residues. Germline V gene data show CDR1 as LGHNA and CDR2 as YSLEER. Worth noting for this clonotype: This clone may be a read error of a much larger clone one base away.

Using its own MiXCR run on the RT-PCR reads, TCRdb lists one record per CDR3 protein. The sample records 150,000 to 200,000 distinct CDR3 sequences, approximately 11% being singletons. The receptor was derived from a man aged 50-60 years who received an inactivated influenza vaccine. Specimen: non-naive T cells sorted from PBMCs, collected more than 35 days after vaccination. The rearrangement uses TRBV4-3 and TRBJ2-3; D uncertain. The CDR3 region is CVSSQDFRTTDTQYF. CDR3 coding DNA: TGCGTCAGCAGCCAAGATTTTCGGACCACAGATACGCAGTATTTT.